A selection of T cell receptor beta chains follows, all from one sample in a study of shared clonotypes between healthy human individuals. Measured with immunoSEQ multiplex PCR; TCRdb has only the in-frame clones, and not every one. This sample has about 680,000 clones; around 73% occur once, and the top ten carry 1.5% to 2%. The sequencing input was memory CD4+ T cells sorted from blood. The receptor source for this set is a woman aged 25 to 39 in good health. Each CDR3 is given with its conserved first and last residue. D genes are given only for firm matches. Clone sizes are given selectively: once, few, many, or a class where the clone is expanded.

J gene: TRBJ2-3; V gene: TRBV28; D gene: TRBD2; clone size: -; CDR3 DNA: TGTGCCAGCAGATGGACTAGCGGGAAGGGGGTGGCAGATACGCAGTATTTT; CDR3 protein: CASRWTSGKGVADTQYF
J gene: TRBJ2-7; V gene: TRBV18; D gene: TRBD2; clone size: -; CDR3 DNA: TGTGCCAGCTCACCAGGACTAGCTGGCACCTACGAGCAGTACTTC; CDR3 protein: CASSPGLAGTYEQYF
J gene: TRBJ1-5; V gene: TRBV18; D gene: -; clone size: -; CDR3 DNA: TGTGCCAGCTCGCGGACGGCCATCGAGCCCCAGCATTTT; CDR3 protein: CASSRTAIEPQHF
J gene: TRBJ2-5; V gene: TRBV19; D gene: -; clone size: -; CDR3 DNA: TGTGCCAGTTCCCCAGGGAGCGCCGGCCAAGAGACCCAGTACTTC; CDR3 protein: CASSPGSAGQETQYF
J gene: TRBJ1-2; V gene: TRBV20-1; D gene: -; clone size: few; CDR3 DNA: TGCAGTGCTAGATTGTGGGGCTACACCTTC; CDR3 protein: CSARLWGYTF
J gene: TRBJ2-2; V gene: TRBV10-1; D gene: TRBD1; clone size: -; CDR3 DNA: TGCGCCAGCAGTGGTGACAGGGACGGTTACACCGGGGAGCTGTTTTTT; CDR3 protein: CASSGDRDGYTGELFF
J gene: TRBJ1-2; V gene: TRBV19; D gene: -; clone size: few; CDR3 DNA: TGTGCCAGTAGTTTTGGCTTACGGCGAGCCAATAACTATGGCTACACCTTC; CDR3 protein: CASSFGLRRANNYGYTF
J gene: TRBJ1-5; V gene: TRBV19; D gene: TRBD1; clone size: many; CDR3 DNA: TGTGCCAGTAACCTCCCCCGGGGACAGGGCGATCAGCCCCAGCATTTT; CDR3 protein: CASNLPRGQGDQPQHF
J gene: TRBJ2-7; V gene: TRBV7-9; D gene: TRBD2; clone size: -; CDR3 DNA: TGTGCCAGCGGGGATAGCGGGAGGCACGAGCAGTACTTC; CDR3 protein: CASGDSGRHEQYF
J gene: TRBJ1-2; V gene: TRBV5-1; D gene: -; clone size: -; CDR3 DNA: TGCGCCAGCAGCTCCCAACAGGGACCCTATGGCTACACCTTC; CDR3 protein: CASSSQQGPYGYTF
J gene: TRBJ1-5; V gene: TRBV5-5; D gene: -; clone size: -; CDR3 DNA: TGTGCCAGCAGCTTCGGGGGCAATAGCAATCAGCCCCAGCATTTT; CDR3 protein: CASSFGGNSNQPQHF
J gene: TRBJ1-3; V gene: TRBV11-2; D gene: -; clone size: -; CDR3 DNA: TGTGCCAGCAGCTTAGATGTCCGGACAAATGATTTT; CDR3 protein: CASSLDVRTNDF
J gene: TRBJ2-1; V gene: TRBV10-1; D gene: -; clone size: -; CDR3 DNA: TGCGCCAGCAGTGAGTCGAAGGCCTCAATAGCGAATTATTCCTACAATGAGCAGTTCTTC; CDR3 protein: CASSESKASIANYSYNEQFF
J gene: TRBJ2-7; V gene: TRBV27; D gene: TRBD2; clone size: -; CDR3 DNA: TGTGCCAGCAGGAGGACTAGCGGGAGTCAGGGCGAGCAGTACTTC; CDR3 protein: CASRRTSGSQGEQYF
J gene: TRBJ2-1; V gene: TRBV7-2; D gene: -; clone size: many; CDR3 DNA: TGTGCCAGCAGCTCGCGACTAGGAGGTATCTACAATGAGCAGTTCTTC; CDR3 protein: CASSSRLGGIYNEQFF
J gene: TRBJ1-5; V gene: TRBV18; D gene: -; clone size: once; CDR3 DNA: TGTGCCAGCTCACCATTTGAACGGAATAGCAATCAGCCCCAGCATTTT; CDR3 protein: CASSPFERNSNQPQHF
J gene: TRBJ1-2; V gene: TRBV6-1; D gene: -; clone size: -; CDR3 DNA: TGTGCCAGCAGTGTAGCTCCTGGGGGGAAGGGCTACACCTTC; CDR3 protein: CASSVAPGGKGYTF
J gene: TRBJ1-1; V gene: TRBV28; D gene: -; clone size: -; CDR3 DNA: TGTGCCAGCAGCTGGGGTACGGCGAACACTGAAGCTTTCTTT; CDR3 protein: CASSWGTANTEAFF
J gene: TRBJ1-4; V gene: TRBV5-1; D gene: -; clone size: few; CDR3 DNA: TGCGCCAGCAGCTTGGTGGGGGAAAAACTGTTTTTT; CDR3 protein: CASSLVGEKLFF
J gene: TRBJ2-1; V gene: TRBV6-6; D gene: -; clone size: -; CDR3 DNA: TGTGCCAGCAATAGGCAATTGGGCTCCTACAATGAGCAGTTCTTC; CDR3 protein: CASNRQLGSYNEQFF
J gene: TRBJ2-7; V gene: TRBV27; D gene: TRBD2; clone size: -; CDR3 DNA: TGTGCCAGCAGTTTTCTAGCGGGAGCCTACGAGCAGTACTTC; CDR3 protein: CASSFLAGAYEQYF
J gene: TRBJ1-5; V gene: TRBV28; D gene: -; clone size: -; CDR3 DNA: TGTGCCAGCAGTTGGGACCAACGCTATAGCAATCAGCCCCAGCATTTT; CDR3 protein: CASSWDQRYSNQPQHF
J gene: TRBJ2-7; V gene: TRBV2; D gene: -; clone size: once; CDR3 DNA: TGTGCCAGCACGGGAGTCGAAGTGGCCTACGAGCAGTACTTC; CDR3 protein: CASTGVEVAYEQYF
J gene: TRBJ1-1; V gene: TRBV11-2; D gene: TRBD1; clone size: few; CDR3 DNA: TGTGCCAGCAGCCGGGACAGGGGGAGAGGCACTGAAGCTTTCTTT; CDR3 protein: CASSRDRGRGTEAFF
J gene: TRBJ1-2; V gene: TRBV6-6; D gene: -; clone size: -; CDR3 DNA: TGTGCCAGCAGTTACTCCGGGACGGAATATGGCTACACCTTC; CDR3 protein: CASSYSGTEYGYTF
J gene: TRBJ1-5; V gene: TRBV11-2; D gene: TRBD1; clone size: -; CDR3 DNA: TGTGCCAGCAGCTTAGCAGGGGGAGGCAATCAGCCCCAGCATTTT; CDR3 protein: CASSLAGGGNQPQHF
J gene: TRBJ2-2; V gene: TRBV7-9; D gene: TRBD2; clone size: -; CDR3 DNA: TGTGCCTCCCACCGGCTAGCGGGTATACGAAACACCGGGGAGCTGTTTTTT; CDR3 protein: CASHRLAGIRNTGELFF
J gene: TRBJ2-5; V gene: TRBV7-2; D gene: -; clone size: once; CDR3 DNA: TGTGCCAGCAGCTTAGCCCGCCCTAGTCTTTCGCAAGAGACCCAGTACTTC; CDR3 protein: CASSLARPSLSQETQYF
J gene: TRBJ2-7; V gene: TRBV5-4; D gene: TRBD2; clone size: -; CDR3 DNA: TGTGCCAGCAGCTTGGACGGGAGGGCCGGTAGGGAGCAGTACTTC; CDR3 protein: CASSLDGRAGREQYF
J gene: TRBJ2-2; V gene: TRBV5-1; D gene: -; clone size: -; CDR3 DNA: TGCGCCAGCAGCTTAGCGGAGGGCAGGTGGAACACCGGGGAGCTGTTTTTT; CDR3 protein: CASSLAEGRWNTGELFF
J gene: TRBJ2-2; V gene: TRBV7-9; D gene: TRBD2; clone size: -; CDR3 DNA: TGTGCCAGCAGCCGGAATAGCGGGAGGAGCGGGGAGCTGTTTTTT; CDR3 protein: CASSRNSGRSGELFF
J gene: TRBJ2-5; V gene: TRBV28; D gene: -; clone size: -; CDR3 DNA: TGTGCCAGCAGCCAAACTAGGGGGGGCCAAGAGACCCAGTACTTC; CDR3 protein: CASSQTRGGQETQYF
J gene: TRBJ1-4; V gene: TRBV19; D gene: TRBD1; clone size: -; CDR3 DNA: TGTGCCAGTAGCCAGGGGGCGCAAGGCGAAAAACTGTTTTTT; CDR3 protein: CASSQGAQGEKLFF
J gene: TRBJ2-5; V gene: TRBV2; D gene: -; clone size: -; CDR3 DNA: TGTGCCAGCAGTGAGACATTAAATCCGTCAGAGACCCAGTACTTC; CDR3 protein: CASSETLNPSETQYF
J gene: TRBJ2-7; V gene: TRBV19; D gene: -; clone size: -; CDR3 DNA: TGTGCCAGTAGGGGGCAGGGAATGGACTACGAGCAGTACTTC; CDR3 protein: CASRGQGMDYEQYF
J gene: TRBJ1-4; V gene: TRBV19; D gene: TRBD1; clone size: -; CDR3 DNA: TGTGCCAGTAGCGGCGACAGGGGGCTACCTAATGAAAAACTGTTTTTT; CDR3 protein: CASSGDRGLPNEKLFF
J gene: TRBJ2-4; V gene: TRBV2; D gene: TRBD1; clone size: -; CDR3 DNA: TGTGCCAGCAGTGATGGGGCAGGGGGAATGGACATTCAGTACTTC; CDR3 protein: CASSDGAGGMDIQYF
J gene: TRBJ1-3; V gene: TRBV7-9; D gene: -; clone size: once; CDR3 DNA: TGTGCCAGCAGCTTACAGGGTGGTAACACCATATATTTT; CDR3 protein: CASSLQGGNTIYF
J gene: TRBJ2-2; V gene: TRBV2; D gene: -; clone size: -; CDR3 DNA: TGTGCCAGCAGTGTCTTTCCAGACACCGGGGAGCTGTTTTTT; CDR3 protein: CASSVFPDTGELFF
J gene: TRBJ2-7; V gene: TRBV5-5; D gene: -; clone size: -; CDR3 DNA: TGTGCCAGCAGCTTGCAGGTGACAGCCTCCTACGAGCAGTACTTC; CDR3 protein: CASSLQVTASYEQYF
J gene: TRBJ2-2; V gene: TRBV11-2; D gene: -; clone size: -; CDR3 DNA: TGTGCCAGCAGCTTAGTTCGCGGAAACACCGGGGAGCTGTTTTTT; CDR3 protein: CASSLVRGNTGELFF
J gene: TRBJ2-7; V gene: TRBV6-5; D gene: -; clone size: -; CDR3 DNA: TGTGCCAGCAGTTCCTCAGGGGCAATCCACTCCGAGCAGTACTTC; CDR3 protein: CASSSSGAIHSEQYF
J gene: TRBJ1-1; V gene: TRBV19; D gene: -; clone size: -; CDR3 DNA: TGTGCCAGTAGTATAGATCCATATGGTGAAGCTTTCTTT; CDR3 protein: CASSIDPYGEAFF
J gene: TRBJ2-7; V gene: TRBV10-2; D gene: TRBD1; clone size: -; CDR3 DNA: TGCGCCAGCAGTGAGTCTTGGGGGACAGGGGGCTACGAGCAGTACTTC; CDR3 protein: CASSESWGTGGYEQYF
J gene: TRBJ1-5; V gene: TRBV30; D gene: -; clone size: few; CDR3 DNA: TGTGCCTGGAGTGTACCGGGGGCCGGGCAGCCCCAGCATTTT; CDR3 protein: CAWSVPGAGQPQHF
J gene: TRBJ2-3; V gene: TRBV20-1; D gene: -; clone size: -; CDR3 DNA: TGCAGTGACCTCCGGGATACGCAGTATTTT; CDR3 protein: CSDLRDTQYF
J gene: TRBJ2-1; V gene: TRBV28; D gene: -; clone size: -; CDR3 DNA: TGTGCCAGCAGTTTAGGGATTGGCAACAACAATGAGCAGTTCTTC; CDR3 protein: CASSLGIGNNNEQFF
J gene: TRBJ2-1; V gene: TRBV27; D gene: -; clone size: few; CDR3 DNA: TGTGCCAGCAGTTTGGTAGGGAGCTCCTACAATGAGCAGTTCTTC; CDR3 protein: CASSLVGSSYNEQFF
J gene: TRBJ2-5; V gene: TRBV29-1; D gene: -; clone size: -; CDR3 DNA: TGCAGCGTTCGAGTAGGGCAAGAGACCCAGTACTTC; CDR3 protein: CSVRVGQETQYF
J gene: TRBJ2-7; V gene: TRBV7-2; D gene: -; clone size: -; CDR3 DNA: TGTGCCAGCAGCTCGCGGACTCCGACCGAGCAGTACTTC; CDR3 protein: CASSSRTPTEQYF
J gene: TRBJ2-3; V gene: TRBV5-1; D gene: TRBD2; clone size: -; CDR3 DNA: TGCGCCAGCAGCACCCGACTAGCGGGAGTTTCAGATACGCAGTATTTT; CDR3 protein: CASSTRLAGVSDTQYF
J gene: TRBJ1-4; V gene: TRBV27; D gene: TRBD1; clone size: -; CDR3 DNA: TGTGCCAGCAGTTTCACAGGGGAGGGTGAAAAACTGTTTTTT; CDR3 protein: CASSFTGEGEKLFF
J gene: TRBJ2-5; V gene: TRBV5-1; D gene: -; clone size: -; CDR3 DNA: TGCGCCAGCAGCCCTGATGGACGAGAGACCCAGTACTTC; CDR3 protein: CASSPDGRETQYF
J gene: TRBJ1-1; V gene: TRBV29-1; D gene: TRBD1; clone size: -; CDR3 DNA: TGCAGCACCCAGGACAGGGTGGACACTGAAGCTTTCTTT; CDR3 protein: CSTQDRVDTEAFF
J gene: TRBJ2-1; V gene: TRBV7-2; D gene: TRBD2; clone size: many; CDR3 DNA: TGTGCCAGCAGCTCTATGAGACTAGCGGGGGGACTCAATGAGCAGTTCTTC; CDR3 protein: CASSSMRLAGGLNEQFF